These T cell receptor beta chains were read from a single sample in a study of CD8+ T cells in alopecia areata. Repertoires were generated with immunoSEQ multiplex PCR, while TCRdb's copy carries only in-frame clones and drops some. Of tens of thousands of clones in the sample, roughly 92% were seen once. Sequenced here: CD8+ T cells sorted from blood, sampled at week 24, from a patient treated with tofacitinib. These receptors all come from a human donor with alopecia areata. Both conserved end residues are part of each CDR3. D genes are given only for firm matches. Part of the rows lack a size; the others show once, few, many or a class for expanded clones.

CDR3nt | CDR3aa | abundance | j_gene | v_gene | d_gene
TGTGCCAGCAGCCAAGTTGGACCCTCCTACGAGCAGTACTTC | CASSQVGPSYEQYF | NA | TRBJ2-7 | TRBV4-2 | NA
TGTGCCAGCAGCCACGGGATTGAGGGACTAGCCCACTACGAGCAGTACTTC | CASSHGIEGLAHYEQYF | NA | TRBJ2-7 | TRBV4-2 | TRBD2
TGTGCCAGCAGCTACGGGACTAGCGGGACCACAGATACGCAGTATTTT | CASSYGTSGTTDTQYF | NA | TRBJ2-3 | TRBV7-3 | TRBD2
TGTGCCAGCAGTTCCGGACAGGACTCCTACGAGCAGTACTTC | CASSSGQDSYEQYF | NA | TRBJ2-7 | TRBV27 | TRBD1
TGTGCCAGCAGTTACTCGCCTCGAAATGAGCAGTTCTTC | CASSYSPRNEQFF | NA | TRBJ2-1 | TRBV6-5 | NA
TGTGCCAGCAGTGAAGGACCGGTCAATCTCTTTAACTCCTACGAGCAGTACTTC | CASSEGPVNLFNSYEQYF | NA | TRBJ2-7 | TRBV6-1 | NA
TGCGCCAGCAGCCAAGCGGGGGGCTCCTACGAGCAGTACTTC | CASSQAGGSYEQYF | NA | TRBJ2-7 | TRBV4-3 | TRBD2
TGTGCCAGCAGCCCCGGGACTAGCTTTTTCTTAGAGCAGTACTTC | CASSPGTSFFLEQYF | NA | TRBJ2-7 | TRBV6-5 | TRBD2
TGTGCTAGCAGCCAAACAGGGAGCACAGATACGCAGTATTTT | CASSQTGSTDTQYF | NA | TRBJ2-3 | TRBV7-7 | NA
TGTGCCAGCAGTTTCGATCAGCCCCAGCATTTT | CASSFDQPQHF | NA | TRBJ1-5 | TRBV28 | NA
TGTGCCTGGAGTCTGACAGGGGGCCACTACAATGAGCAGTTCTTC | CAWSLTGGHYNEQFF | NA | TRBJ2-1 | TRBV30 | TRBD1
TGTGCCAGCAGCCGGAGGGACCGGCCCTACGAGCAGTACTTC | CASSRRDRPYEQYF | NA | TRBJ2-7 | TRBV7-9 | NA
TGTGCCAGCAGTTCTTGGGGCGTCTCAGAGACCCAGTACTTC | CASSSWGVSETQYF | NA | TRBJ2-5 | TRBV27 | NA
TGTGCCAGCAGTTTAGGGGTAGCGGGGGGTGATACGCAGTATTTT | CASSLGVAGGDTQYF | once | TRBJ2-3 | TRBV27 | TRBD2
TGTGCCAGCAGCATCCCGAGGTCGACAGGGGAGACCCAGTACTTC | CASSIPRSTGETQYF | NA | TRBJ2-5 | TRBV21-1 | NA
TGTGCCTGGACCCTAGCGGGGGGGCACACAGATACGCAGTATTTT | CAWTLAGGHTDTQYF | NA | TRBJ2-3 | TRBV30 | TRBD2
TGTGCCAGCAGTTTACGAGGGGGGACCGATAGCTCCTACAATGAGCAGTTCTTC | CASSLRGGTDSSYNEQFF | once | TRBJ2-1 | TRBV27 | NA
TGTGCCAGCAGCCCCAGGGAGGGCACGAACACCGGGGAGCTGTTTTTT | CASSPREGTNTGELFF | NA | TRBJ2-2 | TRBV7-9 | TRBD2